This entry is about one T cell receptor (beta chain). The data stem from a study of early T cells in non-severe SARS-CoV-2 infection. This CDR3 is built from 17 residues. Germline lookup yields CDR1 SEHNR and CDR2 FQNEAQ (reference sequence). V was clipped by 4 bases and J by 9 bases, with 22 bases between them. One entry per CDR3 protein results from TCRdb running MiXCR on the 5' RACE reads. Here the sample spans tens of thousands of distinct CDR3 sequences, 5.3% being singletons. The J gene is TRBJ1-6, the V gene TRBV7-9; D perhaps matches TRBD1 (5 bases). This TCR was recovered from an adult who was a healthcare worker with PCR-confirmed SARS-CoV-2 infection or an uninfected control (not recorded which). Sequenced: whole blood. The CDR3 loop is CASSSTGTDTNGSPLHF. The CDR3 nucleotides read TGTGCCAGCAGCTCAACCGGGACCGATACTAATGGTTCACCCCTCCACTTT.